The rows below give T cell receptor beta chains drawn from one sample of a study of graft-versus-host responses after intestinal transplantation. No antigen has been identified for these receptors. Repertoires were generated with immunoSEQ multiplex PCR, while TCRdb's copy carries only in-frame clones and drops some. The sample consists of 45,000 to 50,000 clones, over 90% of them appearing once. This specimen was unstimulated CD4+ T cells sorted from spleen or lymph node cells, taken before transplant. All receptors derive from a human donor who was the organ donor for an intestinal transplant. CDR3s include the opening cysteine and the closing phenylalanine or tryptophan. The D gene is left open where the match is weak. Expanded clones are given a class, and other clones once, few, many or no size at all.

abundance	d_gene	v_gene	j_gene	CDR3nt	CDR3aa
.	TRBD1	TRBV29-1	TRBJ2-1	TGCAGCGTAAACAGGGGCCTTTCCTACAATGAGCAGTTCTTC	CSVNRGLSYNEQFF
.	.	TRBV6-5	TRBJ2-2	TGTGCCAGCAGTTACGGTCACCTCGCCGGGGAGCTGTTTTTT	CASSYGHLAGELFF
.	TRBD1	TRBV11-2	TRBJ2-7	TGTGCCAGCAGCCCCTACAGGGGAAAGGGGGAGCAGTACTTC	CASSPYRGKGEQYF
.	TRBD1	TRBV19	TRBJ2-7	TGTGCCAGTAGTATGAGGACAGGGATCCACGAGCAGTACTTC	CASSMRTGIHEQYF
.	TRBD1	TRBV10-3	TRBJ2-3	TGTGCCATAGGGACAGGTAGCACAGATACGCAGTATTTT	CAIGTGSTDTQYF
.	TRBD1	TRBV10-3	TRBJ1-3	TGTGCCACCAAGCCAGATTACAGGGGGCTCTCTGGAAACACCATATATTTT	CATKPDYRGLSGNTIYF
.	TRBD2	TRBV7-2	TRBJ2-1	TGTGCCAGCAGCAAACCCGGGCTAGCGGGAGCTGGGGAGCAGTTCTTC	CASSKPGLAGAGEQFF
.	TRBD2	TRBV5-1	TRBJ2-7	TGCGCCAGCAGCTTGGCCTGGCTAGCGGGAGAGTACGAGCAGTACTTC	CASSLAWLAGEYEQYF
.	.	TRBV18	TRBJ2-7	TGTGCCAGCTCACCGCAGGGGTTAGGCGTGTTCTACGAGCAGTACTTC	CASSPQGLGVFYEQYF
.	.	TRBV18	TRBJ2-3	TGTGCCAGCTCACCACCGTCCGGGGGCACAGATACGCAGTATTTT	CASSPPSGGTDTQYF
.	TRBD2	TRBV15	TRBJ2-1	TGTGCCACCAGCAGGATCTTAGGAAGCGGGGGTACCTACAATGAGCAGTTCTTC	CATSRILGSGGTYNEQFF
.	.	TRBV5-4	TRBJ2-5	TGTGCCAGCAGCTTCCGGGACCATAGCGTCGGGACCCAGTACTTC	CASSFRDHSVGTQYF
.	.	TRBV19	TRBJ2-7	TGTGCCAGTAGTCCCATCACTAGCTTCGACTCCTACGAGCAGTACTTC	CASSPITSFDSYEQYF
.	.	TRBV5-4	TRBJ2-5	TGTGCCAGCAGCTTGGCCGTAGGAGAGACCCAGTACTTC	CASSLAVGETQYF
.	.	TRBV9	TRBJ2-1	TGTGCCAGCAGCGTAGATAGGGGCCATGAGCAGTTCTTC	CASSVDRGHEQFF
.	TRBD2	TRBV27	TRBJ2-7	TGTGCCAGCAGTCAAGGGACTAGCGGGAGACGTTCCTACGAGCAGTACTTC	CASSQGTSGRRSYEQYF
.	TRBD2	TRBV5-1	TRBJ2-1	TGCGCCAGCACCATCGGCGGGAGGGCCAACAATGAGCAGTTCTTC	CASTIGGRANNEQFF
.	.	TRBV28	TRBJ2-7	TGTGCCAGCAGTTTCTTAGCCTACGAGCAGTACTTC	CASSFLAYEQYF
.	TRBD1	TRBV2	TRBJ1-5	TGTGCCAGCAGTAATGGACAGGGAAGCAATCAGCCCCAGCATTTT	CASSNGQGSNQPQHF
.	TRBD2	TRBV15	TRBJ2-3	TGTGCCACCAGCGGACTAGCGGGAAGCACAGATACGCAGTATTTT	CATSGLAGSTDTQYF
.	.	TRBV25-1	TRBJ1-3	TGTGCCAGACAGGGAAACACCATATATTTT	CARQGNTIYF
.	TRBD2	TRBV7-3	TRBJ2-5	TGTGCCAGCAGCTTGGGGACTAGCGGGAGTTTCGGAGAGACCCAGTACTTC	CASSLGTSGSFGETQYF
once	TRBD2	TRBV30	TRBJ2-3	TGTGCCTGGGGAAGCGGGAGGGGAGATACGCAGTATTTT	CAWGSGRGDTQYF
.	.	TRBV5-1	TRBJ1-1	TGCGCCAGCAGCTTCAGCGGAATGAACACTGAAGCTTTCTTT	CASSFSGMNTEAFF
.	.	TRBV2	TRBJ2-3	TGTGCCAGCAGAAGGAGCGGAGTCTACACAGATACGCAGTATTTT	CASRRSGVYTDTQYF
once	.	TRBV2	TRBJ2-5	TGTGCCAGCAGGCCGGGACATCAAGAGACCCAGTACTTC	CASRPGHQETQYF
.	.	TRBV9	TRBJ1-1	TGTGCCAGCAGCGTAGGTGAGGTAAACACTGAAGCTTTCTTT	CASSVGEVNTEAFF
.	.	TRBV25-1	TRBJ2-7	TGTGCCAGCAGTGAATACTCCTACGAGCAGTACTTC	CASSEYSYEQYF